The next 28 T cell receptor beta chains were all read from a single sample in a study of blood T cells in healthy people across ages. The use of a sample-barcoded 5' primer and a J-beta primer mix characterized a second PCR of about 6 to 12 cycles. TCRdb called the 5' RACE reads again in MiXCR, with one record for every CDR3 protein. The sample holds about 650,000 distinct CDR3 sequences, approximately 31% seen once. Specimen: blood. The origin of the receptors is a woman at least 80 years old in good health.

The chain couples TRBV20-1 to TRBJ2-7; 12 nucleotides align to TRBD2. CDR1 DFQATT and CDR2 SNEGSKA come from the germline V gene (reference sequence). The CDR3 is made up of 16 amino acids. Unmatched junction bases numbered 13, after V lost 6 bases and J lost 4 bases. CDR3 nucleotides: TGCAGTGCATCGACGACTAGCGGGAGACGAGTGTACGAGCAGTACTTC. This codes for CSASTTSGRRVYEQYF.

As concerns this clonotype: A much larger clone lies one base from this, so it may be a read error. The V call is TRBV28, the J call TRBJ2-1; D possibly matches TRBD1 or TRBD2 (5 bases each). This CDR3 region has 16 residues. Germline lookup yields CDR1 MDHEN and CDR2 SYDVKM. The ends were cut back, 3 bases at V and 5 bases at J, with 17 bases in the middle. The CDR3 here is CASSFSGRGSDNEQFF. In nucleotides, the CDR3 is TGTGCCAGCAGTTTTTCGGGACGGGGTAGCGACAATGAGCAGTTCTTC. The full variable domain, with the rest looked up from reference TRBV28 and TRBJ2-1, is DVKVTQSSRYLVKRTGEKVFLECVQDMDHENMFWYRQDPGLGLRLIYFSYDVKMKEKGDIPEGYSVSREKKERFSLILESASTNQTSMYLCASSFSGRGSDNEQFFGPGTRLTVL.

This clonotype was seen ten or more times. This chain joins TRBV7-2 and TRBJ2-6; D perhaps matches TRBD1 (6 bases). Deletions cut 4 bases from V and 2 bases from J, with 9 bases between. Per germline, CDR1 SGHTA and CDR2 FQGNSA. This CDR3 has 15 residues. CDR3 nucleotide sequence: TGTGCCAGCAGCTCCCGGGACACTGGGGCCAACGTCCTGACTTTC. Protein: CASSSRDTGANVLTF.

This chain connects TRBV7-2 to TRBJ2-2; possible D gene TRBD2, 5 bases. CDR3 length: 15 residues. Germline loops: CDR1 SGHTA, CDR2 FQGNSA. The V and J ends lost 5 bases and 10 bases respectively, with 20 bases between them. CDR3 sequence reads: CASSQPPSGSAELFF. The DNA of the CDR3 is TGTGCCAGCAGCCAGCCGCCCAGCGGCAGCGCGGAGCTGTTTTTT.

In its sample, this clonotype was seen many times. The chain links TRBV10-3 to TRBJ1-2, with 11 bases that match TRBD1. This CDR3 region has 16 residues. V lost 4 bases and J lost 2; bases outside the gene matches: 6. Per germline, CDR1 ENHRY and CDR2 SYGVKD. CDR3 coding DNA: TGTGCCATCAGTGGGGACAGGGGGAGAGAGAACTATGGCTACACCTTC. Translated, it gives CAISGDRGRENYGYTF.

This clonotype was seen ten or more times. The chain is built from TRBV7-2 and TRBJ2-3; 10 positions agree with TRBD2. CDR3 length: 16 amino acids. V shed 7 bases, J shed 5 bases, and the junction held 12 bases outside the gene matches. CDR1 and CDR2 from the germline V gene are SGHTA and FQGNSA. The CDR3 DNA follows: TGTGCCAGCACCCCCGGGCTAGCGGGGGATTTAGATACGCAGTATTTT. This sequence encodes CASTPGLAGDLDTQYF.

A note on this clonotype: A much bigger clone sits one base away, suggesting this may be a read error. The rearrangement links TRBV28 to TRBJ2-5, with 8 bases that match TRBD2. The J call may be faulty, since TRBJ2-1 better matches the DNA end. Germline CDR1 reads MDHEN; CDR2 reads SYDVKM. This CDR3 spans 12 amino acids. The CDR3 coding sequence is TGTGCCAGCGCGGGGGGTAGGGAGACCCAGTTCTTC. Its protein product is CASAGGRETQFF.

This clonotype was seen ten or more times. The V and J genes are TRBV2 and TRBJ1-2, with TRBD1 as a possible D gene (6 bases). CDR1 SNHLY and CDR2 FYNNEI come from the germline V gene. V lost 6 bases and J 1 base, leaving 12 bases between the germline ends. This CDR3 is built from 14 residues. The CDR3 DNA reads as TGTGCCAGCAGCGGGACAACAGATAACTATGGCTACACCTTC. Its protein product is CASSGTTDNYGYTF.

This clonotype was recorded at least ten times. CDR3 region: CASSIPGQGNTEAFF. The CDR3 nucleotides are TGCGCCAGCAGCATTCCGGGACAGGGAAACACTGAAGCTTTCTTT. V is TRBV5-1 and J is TRBJ1-1, with 9 bases lining up with TRBD1. Trimming at V came to 4 bases and at J to 2 bases, leaving 6 bases not matched to a gene. Per the germline V gene, CDR1 is SGHRS and CDR2 is YFSETQ. The length of the CDR3 is 15 residues. Full variable domain (missing parts from reference TRBV5-1 and TRBJ1-1): KAGVTQTPRYLIKTRGQQVTLSCSPISGHRSVSWYQQTPGQGLQFLFEYFSETQRNKGNFPGRFSGRQFSNSRSEMNVSTLELGDSALYLCASSIPGQGNTEAFFGQGTRLTVV.

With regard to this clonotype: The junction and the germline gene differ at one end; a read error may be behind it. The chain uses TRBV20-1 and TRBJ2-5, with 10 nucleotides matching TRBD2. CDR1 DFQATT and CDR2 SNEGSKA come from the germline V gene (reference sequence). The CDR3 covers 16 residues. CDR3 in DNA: TGCAGCGCTAGAGTTGGTAGCGGGGGGTCCGGGGAGACCCAGTACTTC. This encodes CSARVGSGGSGETQYF.

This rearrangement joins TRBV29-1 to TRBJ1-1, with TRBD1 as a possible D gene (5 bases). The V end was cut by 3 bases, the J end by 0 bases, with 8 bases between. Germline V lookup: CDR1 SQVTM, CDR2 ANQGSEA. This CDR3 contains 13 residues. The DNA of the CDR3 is TGCAGCGTTGACGCAGGGTTGAACACTGAAGCTTTCTTT. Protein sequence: CSVDAGLNTEAFF.

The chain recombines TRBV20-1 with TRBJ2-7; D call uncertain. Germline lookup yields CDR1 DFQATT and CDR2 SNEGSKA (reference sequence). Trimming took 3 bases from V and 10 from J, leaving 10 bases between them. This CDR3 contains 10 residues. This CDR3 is CSASSSIQYF. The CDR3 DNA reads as TGCAGTGCTAGCTCGTCAATTCAGTACTTC.

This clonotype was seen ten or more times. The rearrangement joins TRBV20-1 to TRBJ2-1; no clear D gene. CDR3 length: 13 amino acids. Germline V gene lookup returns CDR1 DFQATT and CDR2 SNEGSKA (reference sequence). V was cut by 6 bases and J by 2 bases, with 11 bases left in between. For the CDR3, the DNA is TGCAGTGCCAAGCTTACTACCTACAATGAGCAGTTCTTC. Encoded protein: CSAKLTTYNEQFF.

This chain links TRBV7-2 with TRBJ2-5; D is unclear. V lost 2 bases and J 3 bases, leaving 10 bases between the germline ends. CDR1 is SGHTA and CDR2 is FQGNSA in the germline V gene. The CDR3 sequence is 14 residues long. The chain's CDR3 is CASSLLGLEETQYF. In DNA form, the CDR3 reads TGTGCCAGCAGCTTATTAGGGTTAGAAGAGACCCAGTACTTC.

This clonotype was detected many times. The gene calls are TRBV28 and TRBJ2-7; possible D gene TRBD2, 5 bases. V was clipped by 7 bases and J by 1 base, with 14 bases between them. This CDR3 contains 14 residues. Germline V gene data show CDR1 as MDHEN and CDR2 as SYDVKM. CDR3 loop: CASTRWRRSYEQYF. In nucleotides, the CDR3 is TGTGCCAGCACGAGGTGGCGGAGGTCCTACGAGCAGTACTTC.

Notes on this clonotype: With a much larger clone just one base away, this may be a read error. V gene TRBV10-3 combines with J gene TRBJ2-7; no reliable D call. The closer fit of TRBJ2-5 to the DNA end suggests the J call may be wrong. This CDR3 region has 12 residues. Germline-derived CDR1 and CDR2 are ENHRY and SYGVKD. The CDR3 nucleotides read TGTGCCACCAGTGAGTCGAAAGAGACCCAGTACTTC. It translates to CATSESKETQYF.

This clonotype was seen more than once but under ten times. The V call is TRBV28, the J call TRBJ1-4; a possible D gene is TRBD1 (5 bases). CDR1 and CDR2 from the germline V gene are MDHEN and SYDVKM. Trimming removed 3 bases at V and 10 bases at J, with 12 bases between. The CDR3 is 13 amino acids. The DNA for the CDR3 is TGTGCCAGCAGTTTCCGGGACCCAAGAAAACTGTTTTTT. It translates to CASSFRDPRKLFF. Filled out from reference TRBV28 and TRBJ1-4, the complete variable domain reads DVKVTQSSRYLVKRTGEKVFLECVQDMDHENMFWYRQDPGLGLRLIYFSYDVKMKEKGDIPEGYSVSREKKERFSLILESASTNQTSMYLCASSFRDPRKLFFGSGTQLSVL.

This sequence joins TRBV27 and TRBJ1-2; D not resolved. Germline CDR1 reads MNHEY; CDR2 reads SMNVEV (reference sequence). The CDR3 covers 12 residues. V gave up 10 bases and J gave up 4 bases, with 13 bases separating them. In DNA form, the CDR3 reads TGTGCCACCCCGGACGGTCCCTATGGCTACACCTTC. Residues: CATPDGPYGYTF.

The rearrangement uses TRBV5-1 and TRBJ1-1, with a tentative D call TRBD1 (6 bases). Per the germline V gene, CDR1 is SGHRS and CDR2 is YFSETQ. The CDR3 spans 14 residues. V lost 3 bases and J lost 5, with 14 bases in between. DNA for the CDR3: TGCGCCAGCAGCTCGGGAACAGGGAGGACTGAAGCTTTCTTT. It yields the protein CASSSGTGRTEAFF.

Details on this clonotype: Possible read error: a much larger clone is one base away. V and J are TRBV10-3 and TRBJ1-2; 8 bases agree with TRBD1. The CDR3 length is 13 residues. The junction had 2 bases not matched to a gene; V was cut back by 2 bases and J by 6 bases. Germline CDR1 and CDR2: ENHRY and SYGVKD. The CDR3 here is CAISEGQGDGYTF. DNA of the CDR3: TGTGCCATCAGTGAGGGACAGGGCGATGGCTACACCTTC.

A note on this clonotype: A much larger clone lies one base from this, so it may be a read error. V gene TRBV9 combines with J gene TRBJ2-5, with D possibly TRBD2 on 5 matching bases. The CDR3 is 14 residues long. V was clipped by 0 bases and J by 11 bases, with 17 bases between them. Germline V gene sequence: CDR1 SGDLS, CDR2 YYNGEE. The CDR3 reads CASSVGGSVGEQYF. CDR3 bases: TGTGCCAGCAGCGTAGGAGGGAGCGTAGGTGAGCAGTACTTC.

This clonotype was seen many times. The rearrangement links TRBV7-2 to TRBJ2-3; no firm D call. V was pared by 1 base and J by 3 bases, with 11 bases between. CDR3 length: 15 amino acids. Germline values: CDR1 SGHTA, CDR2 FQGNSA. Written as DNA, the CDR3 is TGTGCCAGCAGCTTAGACCCGTTTAGGACAGATACGCAGTATTTT. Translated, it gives CASSLDPFRTDTQYF.

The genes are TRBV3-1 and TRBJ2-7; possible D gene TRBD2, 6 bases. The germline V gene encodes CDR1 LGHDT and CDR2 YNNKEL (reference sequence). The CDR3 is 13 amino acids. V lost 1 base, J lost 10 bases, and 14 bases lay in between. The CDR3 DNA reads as TGTGCCAGCAGCCAAGTGGGGAGGAAAGAACAGTACTTC. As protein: CASSQVGRKEQYF.

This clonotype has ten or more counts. The CDR3 nucleotides are TGCAGTGCTAGAGGGGCGATCACAGATACGCAGTATTTT. It is translated as CSARGAITDTQYF. This rearrangement joins TRBV20-1 to TRBJ2-3, with D uncertain. The CDR3 extends over 13 amino acids. The germline V and J ends were trimmed by 1 base and 2 bases, with 7 bases remaining between them. CDR1 DFQATT and CDR2 SNEGSKA come from the germline V gene (reference sequence).

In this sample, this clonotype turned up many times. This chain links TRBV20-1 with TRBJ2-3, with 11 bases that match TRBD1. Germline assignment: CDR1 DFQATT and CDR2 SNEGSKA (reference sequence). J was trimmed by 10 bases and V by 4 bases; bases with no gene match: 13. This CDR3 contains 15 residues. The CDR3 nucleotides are TGCAGTGCTACTGGACAGGGGGCCAGTAGTAGTGCGCAGTATTTT. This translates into CSATGQGASSSAQYF.

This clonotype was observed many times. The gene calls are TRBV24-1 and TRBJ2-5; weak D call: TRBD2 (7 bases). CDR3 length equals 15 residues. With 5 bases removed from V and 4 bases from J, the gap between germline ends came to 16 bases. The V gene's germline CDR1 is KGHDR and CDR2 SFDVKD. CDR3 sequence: CATSATDSGIETQYF. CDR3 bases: TGTGCCACCAGTGCTACGGACAGCGGGATAGAGACCCAGTACTTC.

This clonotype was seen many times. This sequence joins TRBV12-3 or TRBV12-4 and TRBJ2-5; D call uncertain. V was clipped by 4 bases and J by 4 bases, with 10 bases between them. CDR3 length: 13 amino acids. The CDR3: CASSSGVLETQYF. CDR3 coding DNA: TGTGCCAGCAGTTCAGGTGTTCTAGAGACCCAGTACTTC.

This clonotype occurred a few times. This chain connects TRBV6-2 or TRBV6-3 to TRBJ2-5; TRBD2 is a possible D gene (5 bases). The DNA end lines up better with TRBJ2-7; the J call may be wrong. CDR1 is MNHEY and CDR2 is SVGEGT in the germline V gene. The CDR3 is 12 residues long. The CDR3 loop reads CASSYEGCEQYF. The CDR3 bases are TGTGCCAGCAGTTACGAGGGCTGCGAGCAGTACTTC.